The 22 T cell receptor beta chains below come from one sample, sequenced in a study of response to subunit inactivated influenza vaccine. TCRdb ran MiXCR on the RT-PCR reads and lists one entry per CDR3 protein. This sample has 300,000 to 350,000 distinct CDR3 sequences; around a fifth occur once, and the top ten carry approximately 10%. The specimen was PBMCs from blood, collected about 20 months after vaccination. The receptors stem from a man aged 45 to 70 who received an inactivated influenza vaccine.

Only one count was recorded for this clonotype. Germline is not matched at one junction end, which may reflect a read error. V usage is TRBV7-9 and J usage is TRBJ1-5; tentative D call: TRBD1 (5 bases). CDR1 SEHNR and CDR2 FQNEAQ come from the germline V gene (reference sequence). There are 13 residues in the CDR3. The CDR3 region has the DNA TGTGCCAGCAGCTTACGGGGGACGCAGCCCCGGCATTTT. Its protein is CASSLRGTQPRHF.

The genes are TRBV6-1 and TRBJ2-3; 9 nucleotides line up with TRBD2. V was pared by 10 bases and J by 3 bases, with 14 bases of the junction left unmatched. From germline, CDR1 is MNHNS and CDR2 SASEGT. The CDR3 is 16 residues long. CDR3: CATRRGRSGGTDTQYF. In DNA, the CDR3 is TGTGCCACACGCCGCGGACGGAGCGGGGGGACAGATACGCAGTATTTT.

This clonotype has just a few counts. This sequence joins TRBV15 and TRBJ2-7; 7 bases fit TRBD1. This CDR3 has 15 residues. The germline CDR1 and CDR2 sequences are LNHNV and YYDKDF (reference sequence). V lost 1 base, J lost 2 bases, and 5 bases stayed unmatched. As DNA, the CDR3 is TGTGCCACCAGCAGAGTCCGGACAGGCGCCTACGAGCAGTACTTC. Protein: CATSRVRTGAYEQYF.

This clonotype has at least ten counts. CDR3 sequence (DNA): TGTGCCAGCAGCCCAAGTGGGGGACAGGGAAATGGCTACACCTTC. Amino acids: CASSPSGGQGNGYTF. The V call is TRBV4-2, the J call TRBJ1-2; 9 positions match TRBD1. The germline gives CDR1 LGHNA, CDR2 YNFKEQ. Germline trimming cut 4 bases from V and 6 bases from J; bases unmatched to any gene: 9. The CDR3 runs to 15 residues.

This clonotype was seen only a few times. The V gene is TRBV14, the J gene TRBJ1-2, with D possibly being TRBD1 (5 bases). This CDR3 has 16 amino acids. Germline CDR1 is SGHDN and CDR2 is FVKESK. Trimming left V 0 bases short and J 5 bases short, with 16 bases between. The DNA for the CDR3 is TGTGCCAGCAGCCAAGATTGGGCCAGGGACTGGTATGGCTACACCTTC. This translates into CASSQDWARDWYGYTF.

The chain's CDR3 is CASSDRAGGYNEQFF. In DNA, the CDR3 is TGTGCCAGCAGTGACCGGGCGGGGGGATACAATGAGCAGTTCTTC. The gene calls are TRBV6-4 and TRBJ2-1; 8 bases map to TRBD2. The CDR3 covers 15 residues. The V and J ends lost 2 bases and 4 bases, in that order; junction bases with no gene match: 4. Germline loops: CDR1 MRHNA, CDR2 SNTAGT.

J is TRBJ1-2 and V is TRBV2; maybe TRBD1 (6 bases). Trimming took off 7 bases at V and 6 bases at J, with 15 bases between the two ends. Per germline, CDR1 SNHLY and CDR2 FYNNEI. The CDR3 covers 13 residues. The CDR3 reads CASITDRIHGYTF. The CDR3 nucleotides read TGTGCCAGCATAACCGACAGGATACATGGCTACACCTTC.

The chain employs TRBV12-3 or TRBV12-4 and TRBJ2-7; maybe TRBD2 (5 bases). This CDR3 is 13 amino acids long. The V gene lost 6 bases and the J gene lost 5 bases, with 14 bases spanning the gap. The CDR3 sequence is CASSPKGANEQYF. For the CDR3, the DNA is TGTGCCAGCAGCCCGAAGGGAGCGAACGAGCAGTACTTC.

This clonotype was found a few times. The chain has TRBV20-1 and TRBJ1-6; D may be TRBD1 (6 bases). Germline CDR1 is DFQATT and CDR2 is SNEGSKA (reference sequence). Trimming cost V 3 bases and J 2 bases, with 17 bases left between them. The CDR3 loop spans 17 amino acids. CDR3 residues: CSARAGGVVPYNSPLHF. CDR3 coding DNA: TGCAGTGCTAGGGCCGGGGGCGTGGTCCCCTATAATTCACCCCTCCACTTT.

This clonotype was detected a few times. The rearrangement joins TRBV9 to TRBJ1-6; no firm D call. This CDR3 is 17 amino acids long. The germline V gene has CDR1 SGDLS and CDR2 YYNGEE. V was shortened by 0 bases and J by 2 bases, with 12 bases between the two germline ends. Written as DNA, the CDR3 is TGTGCCAGCAGCGTAGGAGGGTATGGGACCTATAATTCACCCCTCCACTTT. Translating it yields CASSVGGYGTYNSPLHF.

The chain joins TRBV5-8 to TRBJ2-1; D remains unclear. CDR3 length: 16 amino acids. CDR1 is SGHTS, CDR2 YDEGEE, per germline. V lost 1 base to trimming and J lost 15 bases, with 26 bases between them. The DNA for the CDR3 is TGTGCCAGCAGCTTGTTTCCCCGGGTTAGAGGACCCACTCCGTTCTTC. Translation: CASSLFPRVRGPTPFF.

Many counts were recorded for this clonotype. The chain recombines TRBV20-1 with TRBJ1-5, with TRBD1 matching 7 bases. Germline V gene data show CDR1 as DFQATT and CDR2 as SNEGSKA (reference sequence). The CDR3 is made up of 13 amino acids. Germline trimming cut 4 bases from V and 2 bases from J; bases unmatched to any gene: 2. The CDR3 is CSATGTGNQPQHF. Written as DNA, the CDR3 is TGCAGTGCTACCGGGACAGGCAATCAGCCCCAGCATTTT.

In its sample, this clonotype was seen a few times. DNA of the CDR3: TGTGCCAGCAGCGTACTAACAGCCGGGAATTCACCCCTCCACTTT. This encodes CASSVLTAGNSPLHF. The chain has TRBV9 and TRBJ1-6; no firm D call. CDR1 is SGDLS and CDR2 is YYNGEE in the germline V gene. The length of the CDR3 is 15 residues. Trimming took 1 base from V and 7 from J, leaving 12 bases between them.

This clonotype was found many times. The rearrangement links TRBV7-8 to TRBJ1-5, with TRBD1 matching 8 bases. From germline, CDR1 is SGHVS and CDR2 FQNEAQ. CDR3 length: 17 amino acids. V dropped 4 bases and J dropped 2; count of bases not matched to a gene: 10. The CDR3 DNA follows: TGTGCCAGCAGCTCCCTGCCAGGGGGCGGGGGCAATCAGCCCCAGCATTTT. Translating gives CASSSLPGGGGNQPQHF.

This clonotype was observed a handful of times. The chain joins TRBV4-1 to TRBJ1-1; D not resolved. The CDR3 has 14 amino acids. V was pared by 4 bases and J by 1 base, with 10 bases between. CDR1 is MGHRA, CDR2 YSYEKL, per germline. DNA for the CDR3: TGCGCCAGCAGCCTATACGACGGGAACACTGAAGCTTTCTTT. It translates to CASSLYDGNTEAFF.

This chain links TRBV23-1 with TRBJ2-3; tentatively, D is TRBD1 or TRBD2 (5 bases each). TRBV23-1 is given ORF status, its function remaining uncertain. The CDR3 runs 15 residues. Trimming removed 4 bases at V and 2 bases at J, with 13 bases between. The CDR3 DNA sequence: TGCGCCAGCAGTCCTGGGACCCTCATCACAGATACGCAGTATTTT. Protein sequence: CASSPGTLITDTQYF.

V gene TRBV5-1 combines with J gene TRBJ1-5; 8 bases fit TRBD1. V lost 2 bases, J lost 1 base, and 23 bases stayed unmatched. CDR1 SGHRS and CDR2 YFSETQ come from the germline V gene. There are 22 residues in the CDR3. CDR3 residues: CASSFSFQGATVSGLSNQPQHF. The CDR3 region has the DNA TGCGCCAGCAGCTTCTCTTTTCAGGGGGCGACGGTGTCGGGTCTAAGCAATCAGCCCCAGCATTTT.

The chain is built from TRBV20-1 and TRBJ2-1, with a tentative D call TRBD2 (7 bases). Germline lookup yields CDR1 DFQATT and CDR2 SNEGSKA (reference sequence). V lost 0 bases to trimming and J lost 5 bases, with 23 bases between them. The CDR3 extends over 18 amino acids. The CDR3 sequence: CSARDLLGGRALHNEQFF. The CDR3 DNA reads as TGCAGTGCTAGAGATCTCTTAGGGGGGAGGGCCCTCCACAATGAGCAGTTCTTC.

The rearrangement joins TRBV12-3 or TRBV12-4 to TRBJ2-7; 11 nucleotides line up with TRBD1. V lost 5 bases and J lost 1; bases outside the gene matches: 4. The CDR3 is 15 residues long. CDR3 DNA: TGTGCCAGCAGTAACCGGGACAGGGGGTCCTACGAGCAGTACTTC. Translating gives CASSNRDRGSYEQYF.

The gene calls are TRBV19 and TRBJ1-1; D might be TRBD1 (6 bases). The V end was cut by 6 bases, the J end by 6 bases, with 20 bases between. Germline CDR1 is LNHDA and CDR2 is SQIVND (reference sequence). CDR3 length equals 15 residues. The CDR3 DNA reads as TGTGCCAGTAGCCTAAGAGGGGGGGTAATCGCTGAAGCTTTCTTT. This gives the protein CASSLRGGVIAEAFF.

This clonotype was counted at least ten times. The chain joins TRBV6-2 or TRBV6-3 to TRBJ1-4; D is uncertain. Trimming cost V 0 bases and J 5 bases, with 4 bases left between them. The CDR3 length is 13 residues. Germline V CDR1 and CDR2: MNHEY, SVGEGT. CDR3 coding DNA: TGTGCCAGCAGTTACTCCTTCAATGAAAAACTGTTTTTT. Translation gives CASSYSFNEKLFF.

This sequence joins TRBV7-2 and TRBJ2-3, with 8 bases lining up with TRBD2. V trimming: 0 bases; J trimming: 5 bases; junction bases outside the gene matches: 7. The V gene's germline CDR1 is SGHTA and CDR2 FQGNSA. The CDR3 has 16 residues. The CDR3 loop is CASSLAHRGGQDTQYF. The CDR3 DNA reads TGTGCCAGCAGCTTAGCACATCGGGGGGGCCAAGATACGCAGTATTTT. Using reference TRBV7-2 and TRBJ2-3 for the parts outside the CDR3, the full variable domain is GAGVSQSPSNKVTEKGKDVELRCDPISGHTALYWYRQSLGQGLEFLIYFQGNSAPDKSGLPSDRFSAERTGGSVSTLTIQRTQQEDSAVYLCASSLAHRGGQDTQYFGPGTRLTVL.